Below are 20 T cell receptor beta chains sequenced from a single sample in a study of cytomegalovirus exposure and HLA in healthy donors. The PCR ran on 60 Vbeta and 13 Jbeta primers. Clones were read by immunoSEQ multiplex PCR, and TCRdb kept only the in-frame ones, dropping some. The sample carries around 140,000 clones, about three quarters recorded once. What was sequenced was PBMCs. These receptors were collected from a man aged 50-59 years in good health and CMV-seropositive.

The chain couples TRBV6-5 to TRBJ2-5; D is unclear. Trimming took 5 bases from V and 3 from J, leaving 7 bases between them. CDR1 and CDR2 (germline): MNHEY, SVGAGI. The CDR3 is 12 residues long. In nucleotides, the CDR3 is TGTGCCAGCAGTCACAACGAAGAGACCCAGTACTTC. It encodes CASSHNEETQYF.

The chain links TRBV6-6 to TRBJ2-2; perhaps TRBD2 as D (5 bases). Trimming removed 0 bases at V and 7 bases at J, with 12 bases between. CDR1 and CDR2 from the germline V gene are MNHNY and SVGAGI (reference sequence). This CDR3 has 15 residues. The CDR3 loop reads CASSYSSGGSGELFF. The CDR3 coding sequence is TGTGCCAGCAGTTACTCGTCCGGTGGGAGCGGGGAGCTGTTTTTT.

CDR3 bases: TGCGCCAGCAGCTTGGGGCAGATCCAAGAGACCCAGTACTTC. The encoded protein is CASSLGQIQETQYF. The rearrangement links TRBV5-1 to TRBJ2-5; D unclear. CDR3 length: 14 residues. The germline V and J ends were trimmed by 0 bases and 1 base, with 7 bases remaining between them. Germline-derived CDR1 and CDR2 are SGHRS and YFSETQ.

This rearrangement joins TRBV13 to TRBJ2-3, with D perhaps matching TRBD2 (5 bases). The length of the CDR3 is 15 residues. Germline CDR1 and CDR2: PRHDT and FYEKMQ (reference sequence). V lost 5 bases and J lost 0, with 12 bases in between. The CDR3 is CASSERGSSTDTQYF. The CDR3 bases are TGTGCCAGCAGCGAGCGAGGGTCGAGCACAGATACGCAGTATTTT.

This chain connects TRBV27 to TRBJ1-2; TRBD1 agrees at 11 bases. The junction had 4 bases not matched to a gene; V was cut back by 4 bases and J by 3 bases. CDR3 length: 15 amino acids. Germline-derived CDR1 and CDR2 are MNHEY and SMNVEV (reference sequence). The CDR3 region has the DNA TGTGCCAGCAGTTCCGGGACAGGGGGTTACTATGGCTACACCTTC. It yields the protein CASSSGTGGYYGYTF.

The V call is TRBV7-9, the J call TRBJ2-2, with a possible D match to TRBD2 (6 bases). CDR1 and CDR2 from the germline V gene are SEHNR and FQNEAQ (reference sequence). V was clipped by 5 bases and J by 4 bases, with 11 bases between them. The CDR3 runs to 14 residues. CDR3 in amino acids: CASSPLAFTGELFF. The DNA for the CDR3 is TGTGCCAGCAGCCCTCTAGCGTTCACCGGGGAGCTGTTTTTT.

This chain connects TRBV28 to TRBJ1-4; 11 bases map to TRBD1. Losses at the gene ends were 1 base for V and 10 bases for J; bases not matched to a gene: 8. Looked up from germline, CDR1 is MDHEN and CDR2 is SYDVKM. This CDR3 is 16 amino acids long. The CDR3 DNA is TGTGCCAGCAGTTTATCCCCCGGGACAGGGGGAGCAAAACTGTTTTTT. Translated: CASSLSPGTGGAKLFF. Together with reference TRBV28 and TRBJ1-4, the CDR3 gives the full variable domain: DVKVTQSSRYLVKRTGEKVFLECVQDMDHENMFWYRQDPGLGLRLIYFSYDVKMKEKGDIPEGYSVSREKKERFSLILESASTNQTSMYLCASSLSPGTGGAKLFFGSGTQLSVL.

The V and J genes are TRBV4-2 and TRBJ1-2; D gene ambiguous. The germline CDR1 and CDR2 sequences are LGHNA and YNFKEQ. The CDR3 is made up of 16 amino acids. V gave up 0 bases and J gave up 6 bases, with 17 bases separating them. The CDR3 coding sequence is TGTGCCAGCAGCCAAGACTATCTATCAAGGAGAAATGGCTACACCTTC. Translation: CASSQDYLSRRNGYTF.

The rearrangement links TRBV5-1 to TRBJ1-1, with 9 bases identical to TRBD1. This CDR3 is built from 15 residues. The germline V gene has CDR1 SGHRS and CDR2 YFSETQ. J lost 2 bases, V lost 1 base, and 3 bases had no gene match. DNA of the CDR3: TGCGCCAGCAGCTTGACAGGGGGCCTTAACACTGAAGCTTTCTTT. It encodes CASSLTGGLNTEAFF.

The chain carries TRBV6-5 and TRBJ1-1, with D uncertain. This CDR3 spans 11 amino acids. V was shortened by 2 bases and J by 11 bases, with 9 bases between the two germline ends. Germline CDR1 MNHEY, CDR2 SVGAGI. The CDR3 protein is CASSYGGYAFF. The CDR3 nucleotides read TGTGCCAGCAGTTACGGCGGATATGCTTTCTTT.

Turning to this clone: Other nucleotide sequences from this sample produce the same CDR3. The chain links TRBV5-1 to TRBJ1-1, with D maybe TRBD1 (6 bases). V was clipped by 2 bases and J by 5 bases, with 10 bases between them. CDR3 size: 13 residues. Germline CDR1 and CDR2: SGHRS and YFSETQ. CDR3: CASSLQGNTEAFF. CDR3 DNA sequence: TGCGCCAGCAGCTTACAGGGCAATACTGAAGCTTTCTTT.

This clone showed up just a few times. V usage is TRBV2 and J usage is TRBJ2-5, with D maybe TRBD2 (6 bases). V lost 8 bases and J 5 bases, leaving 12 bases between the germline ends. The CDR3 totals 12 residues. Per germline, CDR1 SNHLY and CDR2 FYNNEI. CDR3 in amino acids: CASQTSPETQYF. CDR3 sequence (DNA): TGTGCCAGCCAGACTAGTCCGGAGACCCAGTACTTC. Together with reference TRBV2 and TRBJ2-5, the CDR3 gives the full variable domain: EPEVTQTPSHQVTQMGQEVILRCVPISNHLYFYWYRQILGQKVEFLVSFYNNEISEKSEIFDDQFSVERPDGSNFTLKIRSTKLEDSAMYFCASQTSPETQYFGPGTRLLVL.

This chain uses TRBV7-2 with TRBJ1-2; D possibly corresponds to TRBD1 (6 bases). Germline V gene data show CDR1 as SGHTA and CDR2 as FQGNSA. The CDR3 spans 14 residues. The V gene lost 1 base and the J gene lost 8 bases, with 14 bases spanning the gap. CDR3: CASSLDQGRRGYTF. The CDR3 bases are TGTGCCAGCAGCTTAGATCAGGGGCGGAGAGGCTACACCTTC.

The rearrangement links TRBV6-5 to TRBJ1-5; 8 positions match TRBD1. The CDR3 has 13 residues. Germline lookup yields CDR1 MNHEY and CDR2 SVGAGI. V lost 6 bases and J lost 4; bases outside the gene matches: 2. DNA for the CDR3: TGTGCCAGCAGACGGACAGGGAATCAGCCCCAGCATTTT. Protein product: CASRRTGNQPQHF.

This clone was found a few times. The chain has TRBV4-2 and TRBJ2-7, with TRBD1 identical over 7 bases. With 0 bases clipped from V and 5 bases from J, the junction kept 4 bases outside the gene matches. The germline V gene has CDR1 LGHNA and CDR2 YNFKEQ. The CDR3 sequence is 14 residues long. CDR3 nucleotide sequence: TGTGCCAGCAGCCAAGATTCACAGGGGAACGAGCAGTACTTC. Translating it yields CASSQDSQGNEQYF.

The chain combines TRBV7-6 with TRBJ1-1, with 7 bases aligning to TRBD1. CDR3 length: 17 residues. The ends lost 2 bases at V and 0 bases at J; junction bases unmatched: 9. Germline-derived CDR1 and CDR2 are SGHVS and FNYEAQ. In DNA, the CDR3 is TGTGCCAGCAGCTTACTAGCCCACGGGACAGTGAACACTGAAGCTTTCTTT. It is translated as CASSLLAHGTVNTEAFF.

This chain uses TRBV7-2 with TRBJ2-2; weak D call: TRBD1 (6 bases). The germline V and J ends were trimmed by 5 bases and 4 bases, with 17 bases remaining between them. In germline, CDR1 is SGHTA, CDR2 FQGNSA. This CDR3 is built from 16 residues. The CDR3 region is CASSGWTDQTTGELFF. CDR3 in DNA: TGTGCCAGCAGCGGATGGACAGACCAGACCACCGGGGAGCTGTTTTTT.

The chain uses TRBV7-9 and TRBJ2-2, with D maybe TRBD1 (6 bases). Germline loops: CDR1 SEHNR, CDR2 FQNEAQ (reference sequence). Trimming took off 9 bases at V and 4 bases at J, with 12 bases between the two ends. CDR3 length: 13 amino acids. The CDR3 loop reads CASSGTPTGELFF. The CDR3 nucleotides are TGTGCCAGTTCCGGGACACCCACCGGGGAGCTGTTTTTT.

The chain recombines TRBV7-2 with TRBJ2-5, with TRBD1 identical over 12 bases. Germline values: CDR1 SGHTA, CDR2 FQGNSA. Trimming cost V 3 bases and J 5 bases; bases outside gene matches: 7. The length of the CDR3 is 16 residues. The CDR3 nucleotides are TGTGCCAGCAGCTTGGGCGGGACAGGGGGCTGGGAGACCCAGTACTTC. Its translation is CASSLGGTGGWETQYF.

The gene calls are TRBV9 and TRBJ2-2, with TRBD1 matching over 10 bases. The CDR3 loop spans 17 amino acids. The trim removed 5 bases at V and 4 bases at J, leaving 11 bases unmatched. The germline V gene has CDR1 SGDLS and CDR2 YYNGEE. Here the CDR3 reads CASRARDRGQTTGELFF. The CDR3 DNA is TGTGCCAGCAGAGCCAGAGACAGGGGGCAGACCACCGGGGAGCTGTTTTTT.